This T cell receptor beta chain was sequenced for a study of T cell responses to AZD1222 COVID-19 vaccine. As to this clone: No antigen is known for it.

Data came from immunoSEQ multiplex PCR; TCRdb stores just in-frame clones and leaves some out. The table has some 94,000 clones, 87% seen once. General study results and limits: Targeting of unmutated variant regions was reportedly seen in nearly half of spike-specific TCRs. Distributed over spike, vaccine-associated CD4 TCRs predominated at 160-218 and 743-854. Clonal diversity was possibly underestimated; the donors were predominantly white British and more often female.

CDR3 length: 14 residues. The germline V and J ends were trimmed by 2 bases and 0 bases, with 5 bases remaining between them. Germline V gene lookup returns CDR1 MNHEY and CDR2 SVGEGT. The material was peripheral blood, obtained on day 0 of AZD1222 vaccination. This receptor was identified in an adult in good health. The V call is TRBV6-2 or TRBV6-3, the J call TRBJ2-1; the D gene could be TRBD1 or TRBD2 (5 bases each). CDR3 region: CASSYGGSYNEQFF. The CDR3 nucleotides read TGTGCCAGCAGTTACGGGGGCTCCTACAATGAGCAGTTCTTC.